The clone carrying this T cell receptor (beta chain) was found a few times. The antigen remains unidentified. CDR3 length equals 13 residues. The germline V and J ends were trimmed by 0 bases and 3 bases, with 6 bases remaining between them. Germline V gene data show CDR1 as MGHRA and CDR2 as YSYEKL. In TCRdb, the 5' RACE reads were re-called with MiXCR into one record per CDR3 protein. This table has around 340,000 distinct CDR3 sequences, 8% to 10% appearing once. This sample stems from a study of T cells after yellow fever vaccination. Broader study findings: Primary-vaccination clones mostly resurfaced post-booster (about 95% CD4, about 87% CD8). Abundant bulk-population clonotypes could contaminate the FACS-sorted repertoires.

The chain carries TRBV4-1 and TRBJ2-7; D unclear. This sequence originates from a man younger than 35 who received the YFV17D yellow fever vaccine. Sequencing used PBMCs, obtained on the day of the first yellow fever vaccination. CDR3 residues: CASSQEYNYEQYV. In DNA form, the CDR3 reads TGCGCCAGCAGCCAAGAATACAACTACGAGCAGTACGTC.